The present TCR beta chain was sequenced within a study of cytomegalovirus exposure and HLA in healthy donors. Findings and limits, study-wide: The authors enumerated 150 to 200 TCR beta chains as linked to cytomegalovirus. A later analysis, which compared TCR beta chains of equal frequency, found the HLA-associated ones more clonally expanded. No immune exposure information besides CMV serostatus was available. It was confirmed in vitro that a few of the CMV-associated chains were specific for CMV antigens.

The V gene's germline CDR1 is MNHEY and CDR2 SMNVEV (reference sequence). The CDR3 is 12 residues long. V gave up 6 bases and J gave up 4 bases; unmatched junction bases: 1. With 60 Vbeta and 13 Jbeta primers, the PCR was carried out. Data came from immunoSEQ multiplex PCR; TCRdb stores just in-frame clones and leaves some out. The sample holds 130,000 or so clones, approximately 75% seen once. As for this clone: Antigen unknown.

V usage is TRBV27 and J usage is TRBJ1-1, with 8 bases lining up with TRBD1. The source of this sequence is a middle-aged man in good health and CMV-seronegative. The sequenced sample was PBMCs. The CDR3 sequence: CASRTGGTEAFF. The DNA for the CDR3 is TGTGCCAGCAGAACAGGGGGCACTGAAGCTTTCTTT.